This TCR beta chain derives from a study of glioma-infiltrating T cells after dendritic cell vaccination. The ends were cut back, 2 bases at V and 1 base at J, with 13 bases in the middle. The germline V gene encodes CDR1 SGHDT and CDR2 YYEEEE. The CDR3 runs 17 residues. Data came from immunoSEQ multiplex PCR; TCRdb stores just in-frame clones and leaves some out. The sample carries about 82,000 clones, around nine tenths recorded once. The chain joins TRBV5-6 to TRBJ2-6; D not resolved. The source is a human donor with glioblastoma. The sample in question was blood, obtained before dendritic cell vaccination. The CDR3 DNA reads TGTGCCAGCAGCTTATCCCGGTCGGGTTCTGGGGCCAACGTCCTGACTTTC. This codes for CASSLSRSGSGANVLTF. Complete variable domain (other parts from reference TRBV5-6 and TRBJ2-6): DAGVTQSPTHLIKTRGQQVTLRCSPKSGHDTVSWYQQALGQGPQFIFQYYEEEERQRGNFPDRFSGHQFPNYSSELNVNALLLGDSALYLCASSLSRSGSGANVLTFGAGSRLTVL.